Sequencing of this T cell receptor beta chain was carried out in a study of shared clonotypes between healthy human individuals (dated by TCRdb to the early 2020s). A note on the overall study: The cohort comprised a couple of women and three men aged 18 to 49 years. For each donor, CD4 naive and CD4 memory were each given three plates, CD8 naive was given two plates, and CD8 memory was given one plate. The study deeply sequenced blood TCR repertoires of several healthy adults to estimate repertoire size and the extent of clonotype sharing between individuals. To increase sequencing depth and limit assay-specific biases, TCR repertoire library preparation and sequencing were carried out by different laboratories using diverse techniques. Leukapheresis yielded between about 0.94 and 10 billion PBMCs per donor. Study-wide conclusions, independent of this receptor: Higher generation probabilities were observed for clonotypes shared by all four sorted-subset donors than for non-shared clonotypes. Only blood was sampled, and tissue TCR repertoires likely differ from those in blood. Incomplete sequencing was indicated by rarefaction of sorted-subset datasets, despite the large sequencing depth. Because the study included only a small number of donors, the genetic and exposure-history diversity represented was limited. Sharing across a few donors was observed for around 5% of naive CD4, less than 4% of naive CD8, 2% to 2.5% of memory CD4, and around 0.4% of memory CD8 clonotypes. Pairwise subsampling indicated that sequencing depth was expected to affect the degree of clonotype sharing among donors. Estimated clonotype richness was generally larger for naive than for memory subsets.

The germline V gene (reference sequence) gives CDR1 as GTSNPN and CDR2 as SVGIG. V is trimmed back by 3 bases and J by 3 bases, and the junction contains 8 bases that no gene match accounts for. The CDR3 contains 15 residues, cysteine and phenylalanine counted. Only CDR3 DNA remains: 45 bases, in frame from the first base. Donors were healthy HIV-negative adults with no recently reported acute infections or vaccinations. All donors were Caucasian adults living in Nashville, Tennessee, USA. CD4+ T cells were enriched through magnetic negative selection, after which naive cells were positively selected on CD45RA and the remaining negative fraction served as the memory subset. Blood was collected by leukapheresis, and PBMCs were isolated by Ficoll-Histopaque density gradient centrifugation and then cryopreserved in liquid nitrogen vapor phase. Purity and quantity of every magnetically sorted T cell population were checked by analytical flow cytometry. Genomic DNA was isolated from each sorted fraction and quantified by UV absorbance on a Nanodrop 2000c.

Using the deep immunoSEQ assay, TCR CDR3 regions were amplified from genomic DNA by multiplex PCR. Genomic DNA extracted from each cell subset was distributed evenly over all wells of several immunoSEQ 96-well plates, and each plate served as one replicate. For sorted subsets, each replicate PCR was loaded with 200 ng genomic DNA, equivalent to some 31,000 T cell genomes. The purified libraries were quantified using a Qubit 3.0 fluorometer, sized with a Bioanalyzer 2100, and then quantified again using the KAPA Library Quantification kit. Every immunoSEQ 96-well plate was sequenced on a dedicated single-read 150-cycle Illumina NextSeq 550 flow cell. The study's own analysis went as follows. Because the immunoSEQ output included only junctional sequences and no quality scores, the filtering could not be the same as the filtering used for full-length reads. To assign V/J genes and CDR3, sequences were annotated against IMGT germline references using PyIR, a Python wrapper for IgBLAST v1.9. Reads were filtered out if the reads had weak V/J assignments (E-value above 1e-6), no CDR3, stop codons, out-of-frame junctions, or ambiguous translated residues. A V3J clonotype was defined by an identical inferred V gene, J gene, and CDR3 amino acid sequence. To compute the percentage overlap between repertoires, the number of shared unique clonotypes was divided by the size of the smaller repertoire. Richness of each repertoire was evaluated using RTK rarefaction, the Chao1 estimator, and Recon v2.1 estimates of unobserved clonotypes. Generation probabilities were computed with OLGA for all TCRbeta clonotypes obtained by the gDNA method from a handful of donors. The clones in this table, taken by TCRdb from immuneACCESS, are in-frame only. Not every clone is retained; where verified, under half of the shortfall comes from an unresolved V gene, and the cause of the rest is unknown. That table furnishes V, J and clone size, whereas the DNA furnished D and trimming. Present in this sample are roughly 2 million clones, roughly 94% of which were seen just once. Of the sample, 0.13% falls within the top ten clones.

Concerning this clone itself: This receptor's antigen is unknown. No much larger clone exists at a distance of one base, and base qualities are not known.

The sequencing sample was made of naive CD4+ T cells sorted from blood. The cell subset or site label corresponds to: CD45RA+ positively selected. The sequence derives from a man aged 18 to 30 in good health. The sequence links TRBV30 to TRBJ2-7; TRBD2 fits 10 bases in the junction. DNA sequence: TGTGCCTGGAGGGCTAGCGGGGGTCTTGTCTACGAGCAGTACTTC. Translated, it reads CAWRASGGLVYEQYF.